This note documents a single T cell receptor beta chain sequence. The data belong to a study of blood T cell repertoires in COVID-19. V was cut by 5 bases and J by 6 bases, with 14 bases left in between. This CDR3 has 13 amino acids. CDR1 MDHEN and CDR2 SYDVKM come from the germline V gene. The data were produced by immunoSEQ multiplex PCR, yet TCRdb's version contains in-frame clones alone and is incomplete. The table shows roughly 260,000 clones, with around 82% occurring only once. The specimen sequenced was peripheral blood. This sequence originates from a woman older than 75 with active or convalescent COVID-19. The rearrangement links TRBV28 to TRBJ2-7; D not resolved. The CDR3 is CASSTSPPGEQYF. The CDR3 nucleotides are TGTGCCAGCAGTACGTCCCCTCCCGGCGAGCAGTACTTC. The variable domain in full, completed from reference TRBV28 and TRBJ2-7, reads DVKVTQSSRYLVKRTGEKVFLECVQDMDHENMFWYRQDPGLGLRLIYFSYDVKMKEKGDIPEGYSVSREKKERFSLILESASTNQTSMYLCASSTSPPGEQYFGPGTRLTVT.